This section outlines one T cell receptor (beta chain) sequence together with its context. Only in-frame clones appear in the TCRdb table, and some are missing; sequencing was by immunoSEQ multiplex PCR. The table records 40,000 to 55,000 clones, around 74% of them present only once. The data belong to a study of memory CD4+ T cells and cytomegalovirus serostatus. The sort gate was single viable CD3+CD4+CD8-CD45RO+ cells for memory CD4+ T cells. The junction had 9 bases not matched to a gene; V was cut back by 6 bases and J by 2 bases. CDR3 length: 15 amino acids. Germline lookup yields CDR1 SQVTM and CDR2 ANQGSEA.

This sequence was found in an adult in good health and CMV-seropositive. The chain couples TRBV29-1 to TRBJ2-5; 10 nucleotides match TRBD1. The source material was memory CD4+ T cells from blood. The CDR3 loop is CSVQADRGWQETQYF. The CDR3, as DNA: TGCAGCGTACAAGCGGACAGGGGGTGGCAAGAGACCCAGTACTTC.